Presented here are 23 T cell receptor beta chains from one specimen sequenced in a study of T-cell reconstitution after alpha-beta-depleted transplantation in children. Unique molecular identifiers tagged the TCRbeta library. TCRdb analysed the PCR reads with MiXCR anew, one entry per CDR3 protein. Here the sample spans around 410,000 distinct CDR3 sequences, 11% being singletons. This specimen was PBMCs from the stem cell graft donor, taken from the stem cell graft. The source of these receptors is a human donor who donated a stem cell graft to a child with acute myeloid leukemia.

This clonotype was counted only a few times. The V and J genes are TRBV29-1 and TRBJ1-4; a weak D match, TRBD1 (6 bases). CDR3 length equals 14 residues. Germline values: CDR1 SQVTM, CDR2 ANQGSEA. The V gene lost 6 bases and the J gene lost 12 bases, with 23 bases spanning the gap. The CDR3 DNA reads TGCAGCGTCGGCGACATGTCTAGAGGGGGGGAACTGTTTTTT. This codes for CSVGDMSRGGELFF.

This clonotype came up a few times. The rearrangement joins TRBV7-8 to TRBJ2-5, with 7 bases lining up with TRBD2. Per the germline V gene, CDR1 is SGHVS and CDR2 is FQNEAQ. Trimming at V came to 1 base and at J to 5 bases, leaving 7 bases not matched to a gene. This CDR3 spans 15 amino acids. CDR3 nucleotide sequence: TGTGCCAGCAGCTTAGACCCGGGAGGAAGGGAGACCCAGTACTTC. Amino acid sequence: CASSLDPGGRETQYF.

The rearrangement links TRBV10-3 to TRBJ2-1; perhaps D is TRBD1 or TRBD2 (5 bases each). This CDR3 is built from 15 residues. Trimming removed 0 bases at V and 4 bases at J, with 10 bases between. In germline, CDR1 is ENHRY, CDR2 SYGVKD. CDR3 coding DNA: TGTGCCATCAGTGAGTCCAGGGACCCATACAATGAGCAGTTCTTC. Protein: CAISESRDPYNEQFF.

V is TRBV10-3 and J is TRBJ2-7; no reliable D call. V was pared by 11 bases and J by 3 bases, with 17 bases between. This CDR3 has 13 residues. The germline V gene encodes CDR1 ENHRY and CDR2 SYGVKD. The CDR3 nucleotides read TGTGCCTGCCGACCAGGCCCGGTCTACGAGCAGTACTTC. Translation: CACRPGPVYEQYF.

The V call is TRBV18, the J call TRBJ2-7, with D tentatively TRBD2 (6 bases). The CDR3 totals 14 residues. V shed 2 bases and J shed 2 bases, with 10 bases lying between them. CDR1 KGHSH and CDR2 LQKENI come from the germline V gene. The CDR3 reads CASSPWDSTYEQYF. CDR3 nucleotide sequence: TGTGCCAGCTCACCATGGGACTCCACCTACGAGCAGTACTTC.

The rearrangement joins TRBV9 to TRBJ2-5; D might be TRBD1 or TRBD2, each matching 5 bases. This CDR3 has 15 residues. V lost 4 bases and J 5 bases, leaving 18 bases between the germline ends. Germline V gene data show CDR1 as SGDLS and CDR2 as YYNGEE. CDR3 bases: TGTGCCAGCAGCCTCCGGGACCGCCCGGGCGAGACCCAGTACTTC. It yields the protein CASSLRDRPGETQYF.

This clonotype was seen a few times. The CDR3 bases are TGTGCCAGCAGTTTAATGGCGGGGTTGAGGAAGAGCGGGGAGCTGTTTTTT. It specifies CASSLMAGLRKSGELFF. V is TRBV12-3 or TRBV12-4 and J is TRBJ2-2, with TRBD2 as a possible D gene (6 bases). Trimming took off 2 bases at V and 7 bases at J, with 20 bases between the two ends. The CDR3 is 17 residues long.

This clonotype was picked up a small number of times. The chain recombines TRBV7-9 with TRBJ2-7; weak D call: TRBD1 (6 bases). CDR1 is SEHNR and CDR2 is FQNEAQ in the germline V gene (reference sequence). V lost 3 bases, J lost 2 bases, and 11 bases lay in between. The CDR3 totals 14 residues. CDR3 nucleotide sequence: TGTGCCAGCAGCTTCGAGGACAGAACCTACGAGCAGTACTTC. Translating it yields CASSFEDRTYEQYF.

This clonotype was counted only a few times. The chain couples TRBV12-3 or TRBV12-4 to TRBJ2-1; 8 nucleotides agree with TRBD1. The CDR3 length is 15 residues. Trimming took 4 bases from V and 6 from J; bases not matched to a gene: 8. The CDR3 loop reads CASSSPGTGANEQFF. The CDR3 DNA is TGTGCCAGCAGTTCTCCTGGGACAGGTGCCAATGAGCAGTTCTTC.

The gene calls are TRBV5-1 and TRBJ2-5; the D gene could be TRBD1 or TRBD2 (5 bases each). CDR1 and CDR2 (germline): SGHRS, YFSETQ. This CDR3 is 15 amino acids long. V lost 4 bases and J lost 1, with 14 bases in between. The CDR3 sequence: CASSRSGTIQETQYF. As DNA, the CDR3 is TGCGCCAGCAGCCGTTCCGGGACCATCCAAGAGACCCAGTACTTC.

This clonotype occurred a few times. V and J are TRBV19 and TRBJ2-2, with 7 bases that match TRBD2. With V trimmed by 7 bases and J by 0 bases, 5 bases remained unmatched. Germline V gene data show CDR1 as LNHDA and CDR2 as SQIVND (reference sequence). The CDR3 extends over 15 amino acids. CDR3 loop: CASKAGLTNTGELFF. As DNA, the CDR3 is TGTGCCAGTAAGGCGGGACTAACGAACACCGGGGAGCTGTTTTTT.

The sample holds a few counts of this clonotype. The chain combines TRBV28 with TRBJ2-7; D remains ambiguous. V was shortened by 3 bases and J by 0 bases, with 18 bases between the two germline ends. Germline V lookup: CDR1 MDHEN, CDR2 SYDVKM. The CDR3 runs to 17 residues. CDR3 in DNA: TGTGCCAGCAGTTTTTTTTTTGTCGGCAGAAACTCCTACGAGCAGTACTTC. Its translation is CASSFFFVGRNSYEQYF.

This clonotype was observed a handful of times. The V call is TRBV3-1, the J call TRBJ2-1; no definite D call. Germline V gives CDR1 LGHDT, CDR2 YNNKEL (reference sequence). This CDR3 is 14 amino acids long. V gave up 1 base and J gave up 15 bases, with 19 bases separating them. CDR3 in DNA: TGTGCCAGCAGCCAAGGTCTGTCGGTCCAAATCGGGTTCTTC. It is translated as CASSQGLSVQIGFF.

This chain uses TRBV4-2 with TRBJ2-3; 8 nucleotides match TRBD2. With 8 bases clipped from V and 0 bases from J, the junction kept 7 bases outside the gene matches. This CDR3 comprises 15 residues. The germline CDR1 and CDR2 sequences are LGHNA and YNFKEQ. The DNA for the CDR3 is TGTGCCAGCCGAGGGGGACTAGAGAGCACAGATACGCAGTATTTT. Amino acid sequence: CASRGGLESTDTQYF.

In this sample, this clonotype turned up a few times. This chain uses TRBV9 with TRBJ1-1; D is uncertain. Germline CDR1 reads SGDLS; CDR2 reads YYNGEE. This CDR3 region has 13 residues. V lost 0 bases and J 7 bases, leaving 10 bases between the germline ends. The CDR3 sequence is CASSVVRAGEAFF. The DNA for the CDR3 is TGTGCCAGCAGCGTAGTAAGGGCCGGTGAAGCTTTCTTT.

This clonotype was picked up one time. The rearrangement links TRBV30 to TRBJ2-6; D not certain. The CDR3 runs to 14 residues. V dropped 5 bases and J dropped 0 bases, with 8 bases sitting between them. The germline CDR1 and CDR2 sequences are GTSNPN and SVGIG (reference sequence). The CDR3 region is CAWGRNSGANVLTF. Written as DNA, the CDR3 is TGTGCCTGGGGGCGGAACTCTGGGGCCAACGTCCTGACTTTC.

V gene TRBV7-2 combines with J gene TRBJ2-3, with D perhaps matching TRBD1 or TRBD2 (5 bases each). The CDR3 is 16 amino acids. Germline CDR1 is SGHTA and CDR2 is FQGNSA. Trimming pared 4 bases from V and 5 bases from J, leaving 19 bases between. The CDR3 sequence is CASSSPGTEKKDTQYF. CDR3 nucleotides: TGTGCCAGCAGCTCGCCCGGGACGGAGAAAAAAGATACGCAGTATTTT.

This clonotype has more than one count but fewer than ten. The chain combines TRBV3-1 with TRBJ2-7; D is unresolved. The CDR3 sequence is 14 residues long. Germline assignment: CDR1 LGHDT and CDR2 YNNKEL (reference sequence). With 0 bases removed from V and 0 bases from J, the gap between germline ends came to 6 bases. The CDR3 DNA is TGTGCCAGCAGCCAAGATTTGCCCTCCTACGAGCAGTACTTC. This gives the protein CASSQDLPSYEQYF.

V is TRBV4-3 and J is TRBJ2-1; 10 nucleotides align to TRBD2. The CDR3 covers 17 residues. Germline CDR1 and CDR2: LGHNA and YSLEER. V was clipped by 4 bases and J by 4 bases; unmatched bases: 10. CDR3 in amino acids: CASSPGPQAGGYNEQFF. CDR3 nucleotide sequence: TGCGCCAGCAGCCCCGGACCCCAAGCGGGAGGGTACAATGAGCAGTTCTTC.

This clonotype was counted only a few times. This chain links TRBV29-1 with TRBJ2-3; 10 nucleotides line up with TRBD2. Germline assignment: CDR1 SQVTM and CDR2 ANQGSEA. This CDR3 region has 18 residues. V dropped 3 bases and J dropped 0; count of bases not matched to a gene: 12. The CDR3: CSVDLPSGSSYSTDTQYF. As DNA, the CDR3 is TGCAGCGTTGATTTACCTAGCGGGAGCTCGTATAGCACAGATACGCAGTATTTT.

The J gene is TRBJ2-3, the V gene TRBV5-4, with TRBD1 matching over 7 bases. The CDR3 runs 14 residues. J lost 6 bases, V lost 4 bases, and 8 bases had no gene match. Germline V lookup: CDR1 SGHNT, CDR2 YYREEE (reference sequence). The CDR3 sequence: CASSPGRGLDTQYF. In nucleotides, the CDR3 is TGTGCCAGCAGCCCGGGAAGGGGGCTGGATACGCAGTATTTT.

This clonotype was observed at least ten times. The chain links TRBV29-1 to TRBJ2-5; maybe TRBD1 (6 bases). The CDR3 spans 14 residues. Per the germline V gene, CDR1 is SQVTM and CDR2 is ANQGSEA. Trimming cost V 3 bases and J 6 bases, with 17 bases left between them. In nucleotides, the CDR3 is TGCAGCGTTGAGTTGCAGGGGTACGCGAAGACCCAGTACTTC. Protein: CSVELQGYAKTQYF. Combining the CDR3 with reference TRBV29-1 and TRBJ2-5 gives the whole variable domain SAVISQKPSRDICQRGTSLTIQCQVDSQVTMMFWYRQQPGQSLTLIATANQGSEATYESGFVIDKFPISRPNLTFSTLTVSNMSPEDSSIYLCSVELQGYAKTQYFGPGTRLLVL.

The rearrangement uses TRBV7-6 and TRBJ2-1; the match to TRBD2 covers 8 bases. The V gene's germline CDR1 is SGHVS and CDR2 FNYEAQ. Unmatched junction bases numbered 6, after V lost 5 bases and J lost 0 bases. The CDR3 runs 16 residues. CDR3 sequence: CASSVTSDTSYNEQFF. CDR3 DNA: TGTGCCAGCAGCGTGACTAGCGATACCTCCTACAATGAGCAGTTCTTC.